A selection of T cell receptor beta chains follows, all from one sample in a study of cytomegalovirus exposure and HLA in healthy donors. TCRdb's copy holds only in-frame clones and misses some; the assay was immunoSEQ multiplex PCR. The sample includes 140,000 to 150,000 clones, about 66% seen only once; the top ten take about 1.7%. The sample was PBMCs. The receptors originated from a male donor in good health and CMV-seronegative. CDR3s include the opening cysteine and the closing phenylalanine or tryptophan. D genes are given only for firm matches. Size values are once, few and many counts, or a class for expanded clones, and some rows have none.

D gene: TRBD1
clone size: .
V gene: TRBV5-4
J gene: TRBJ1-1
CDR3 protein: CASSWGAGGLGTEAFF
CDR3 DNA: TGTGCCAGCAGCTGGGGCGCAGGGGGCTTGGGCACTGAAGCTTTCTTT

D gene: TRBD1
clone size: .
V gene: TRBV7-9
J gene: TRBJ1-3
CDR3 protein: CASRPPGDRVAGNTIYF
CDR3 DNA: TGTGCCAGCAGACCGCCGGGGGACAGGGTTGCTGGAAACACCATATATTTT

D gene: TRBD2
clone size: few
V gene: TRBV7-9
J gene: TRBJ2-7
CDR3 protein: CSSSSTSGETYF
CDR3 DNA: TGTTCCAGCAGCTCGACTAGCGGGGAAACGTACTTC

D gene: TRBD1
clone size: .
V gene: TRBV2
J gene: TRBJ2-5
CDR3 protein: CASSSGTGGETQYF
CDR3 DNA: TGTGCCAGCAGCTCCGGGACAGGGGGGGAGACCCAGTACTTC

D gene: .
clone size: .
V gene: TRBV30
J gene: TRBJ1-6
CDR3 protein: CAWSVLSVGSPLHF
CDR3 DNA: TGTGCCTGGAGTGTACTCTCGGTCGGTTCACCCCTCCACTTT

D gene: .
clone size: .
V gene: TRBV25-1
J gene: TRBJ1-4
CDR3 protein: CASTYSPTGTTNEKLFF
CDR3 DNA: TGTGCCAGCACTTATAGCCCGACGGGTACAACTAATGAAAAACTGTTTTTT

D gene: TRBD1
clone size: .
V gene: TRBV28
J gene: TRBJ2-7
CDR3 protein: CASSLSGQGIYEQYF
CDR3 DNA: TGTGCCAGCAGTTTGTCGGGACAGGGAATCTACGAGCAGTACTTC

D gene: TRBD2
clone size: .
V gene: TRBV7-6
J gene: TRBJ2-3
CDR3 protein: CASSGSLAGVNTDTQYF
CDR3 DNA: TGTGCCAGCAGCGGTTCCTTGGCGGGGGTGAACACAGATACGCAGTATTTT

D gene: TRBD1
clone size: .
V gene: TRBV25-1
J gene: TRBJ1-1
CDR3 protein: CASSVQGGSEAFF
CDR3 DNA: TGTGCCAGCAGTGTACAGGGGGGGAGTGAAGCTTTCTTT

D gene: TRBD1
clone size: few
V gene: TRBV9
J gene: TRBJ2-6
CDR3 protein: CASSDGQGPLGANVLTF
CDR3 DNA: TGTGCCAGCAGCGACGGACAGGGTCCCCTCGGGGCCAACGTCCTGACTTTC

D gene: TRBD1
clone size: .
V gene: TRBV27
J gene: TRBJ2-7
CDR3 protein: CASSLTGTDPYEQYF
CDR3 DNA: TGTGCCAGCAGTCTTACCGGGACAGACCCCTACGAGCAGTACTTC

D gene: .
clone size: .
V gene: TRBV7-7
J gene: TRBJ2-1
CDR3 protein: CASSHIAVSEQFF
CDR3 DNA: TGTGCCAGCAGCCATATAGCGGTCAGTGAGCAGTTCTTC

D gene: .
clone size: .
V gene: TRBV5-6
J gene: TRBJ2-4
CDR3 protein: CASSSETRLAKNIQYF
CDR3 DNA: TGTGCCAGCAGCTCGGAGACTAGGTTAGCCAAAAACATTCAGTACTTC

D gene: TRBD2
clone size: .
V gene: TRBV7-9
J gene: TRBJ2-3
CDR3 protein: CASSERRGGPPDTQYF
CDR3 DNA: TGTGCCAGCAGCGAAAGGCGCGGGGGGCCTCCAGATACGCAGTATTTT

D gene: TRBD1
clone size: .
V gene: TRBV10-3
J gene: TRBJ2-5
CDR3 protein: CATGQQETQYF
CDR3 DNA: TGTGCCACGGGACAGCAAGAGACCCAGTACTTC

D gene: TRBD1
clone size: .
V gene: TRBV11-2
J gene: TRBJ2-5
CDR3 protein: CASSLWAGTGDKTQYF
CDR3 DNA: TGTGCCAGCAGCTTATGGGCCGGGACAGGGGACAAGACCCAGTACTTC

D gene: TRBD2
clone size: .
V gene: TRBV7-2
J gene: TRBJ2-5
CDR3 protein: CASSPGIAGGAQYF
CDR3 DNA: TGTGCCAGCAGCCCCGGGATAGCGGGGGGAGCCCAGTACTTC

D gene: TRBD1
clone size: .
V gene: TRBV2
J gene: TRBJ2-7
CDR3 protein: CASISGGPGEQYF
CDR3 DNA: TGTGCCAGCATATCAGGGGGCCCGGGAGAGCAGTACTTC

D gene: .
clone size: .
V gene: TRBV9
J gene: TRBJ2-1
CDR3 protein: CASSSIGGFYNEQFF
CDR3 DNA: TGTGCCAGCAGCTCCATTGGTGGCTTCTACAATGAGCAGTTCTTC

D gene: TRBD1
clone size: .
V gene: TRBV5-4
J gene: TRBJ2-5
CDR3 protein: CAVGAGGALKTQYF
CDR3 DNA: TGTGCCGTCGGGGCAGGGGGCGCCCTAAAGACCCAGTACTTC

D gene: TRBD2
clone size: few
V gene: TRBV5-4
J gene: TRBJ2-2
CDR3 protein: CASRRAGGHTGELFF
CDR3 DNA: TGTGCCAGCAGACGAGCGGGGGGGCACACCGGGGAGCTGTTTTTT

D gene: .
clone size: .
V gene: TRBV4-3
J gene: TRBJ2-1
CDR3 protein: CASSGTGTGEFF
CDR3 DNA: TGCGCCAGCAGCGGAACCGGGACTGGCGAGTTCTTC

D gene: .
clone size: once
V gene: TRBV7-2
J gene: TRBJ2-7
CDR3 protein: CASSLGSYEQYF
CDR3 DNA: TGTGCCAGCAGCTTAGGTAGCTACGAGCAGTACTTC

D gene: .
clone size: few
V gene: TRBV28
J gene: TRBJ1-5
CDR3 protein: CASSRVSGDGYSNQPQHF
CDR3 DNA: TGTGCCAGCAGTCGCGTTAGCGGGGACGGTTATAGCAATCAGCCCCAGCATTTT

D gene: .
clone size: once
V gene: TRBV15
J gene: TRBJ2-7
CDR3 protein: CATSRDLRTDYEQYF
CDR3 DNA: TGTGCCACCAGCAGAGATCTAAGGACGGACTACGAGCAGTACTTC

D gene: TRBD1
clone size: .
V gene: TRBV5-1
J gene: TRBJ2-7
CDR3 protein: CASSSGTGAREQYF
CDR3 DNA: TGCGCCAGCAGCTCCGGGACAGGGGCGAGGGAGCAGTACTTC

D gene: .
clone size: few
V gene: TRBV7-2
J gene: TRBJ1-5
CDR3 protein: CASRLPNQPQHF
CDR3 DNA: TGTGCCAGCAGACTCCCCAATCAGCCCCAGCATTTT

D gene: .
clone size: .
V gene: TRBV29-1
J gene: TRBJ2-5
CDR3 protein: CSVGEETQYF
CDR3 DNA: TGCAGCGTCGGGGAAGAGACCCAGTACTTC

D gene: TRBD1
clone size: .
V gene: TRBV9
J gene: TRBJ2-5
CDR3 protein: CASSVGTGYETQYF
CDR3 DNA: TGTGCCAGCAGCGTCGGGACAGGGTACGAGACCCAGTACTTC

D gene: TRBD1
clone size: .
V gene: TRBV15
J gene: TRBJ1-2
CDR3 protein: CATSRGQGIGYGYTF
CDR3 DNA: TGTGCCACCAGCAGAGGACAGGGTATCGGCTATGGCTACACCTTC

D gene: TRBD1
clone size: .
V gene: TRBV6-5
J gene: TRBJ2-7
CDR3 protein: CASSGGQLSYEQYF
CDR3 DNA: TGTGCCAGCAGTGGGGGACAGCTATCCTACGAGCAGTACTTC

D gene: TRBD1
clone size: once
V gene: TRBV2
J gene: TRBJ1-5
CDR3 protein: CASRRDRGPGQPQHF
CDR3 DNA: TGTGCCAGCAGGAGGGACAGGGGGCCAGGTCAGCCCCAGCATTTT

D gene: .
clone size: few
V gene: TRBV11-3
J gene: TRBJ2-1
CDR3 protein: CASSPSPRARGNEQFF
CDR3 DNA: TGTGCCAGCAGCCCTAGCCCCCGGGCAAGAGGCAATGAGCAGTTCTTC

D gene: TRBD1
clone size: .
V gene: TRBV19
J gene: TRBJ1-5
CDR3 protein: CASSIEGTGGRPQHF
CDR3 DNA: TGTGCCAGTAGTATAGAAGGGACAGGGGGGAGGCCCCAGCATTTT

D gene: .
clone size: few
V gene: TRBV6-1
J gene: TRBJ2-7
CDR3 protein: CASSETGDEQYF
CDR3 DNA: TGTGCCAGCAGTGAAACAGGCGACGAGCAGTACTTC

D gene: .
clone size: .
V gene: TRBV5-6
J gene: TRBJ1-6
CDR3 protein: CASSYSPGSSYNSPLHF
CDR3 DNA: TGTGCCAGCAGTTATTCACCCGGGAGCTCCTATAATTCACCCCTCCACTTT